The source of this TCR beta chain is a study of T cells in Graves' hyperthyroidism and ophthalmopathy. Turning to this clonotype: One end of the junction varies from germline; a read error may be responsible.

Fresh 10 ml peripheral blood yielded PBMCs. RNA transcripts gave rise to amplified TCR beta CDR3 regions. In the first-round RT-PCR of the TCR CDR3, the HTBI primer set was used. Using its own MiXCR run on the multiplex PCR reads, TCRdb lists one record per CDR3 protein. The sample carries some 490,000 distinct CDR3 sequences, about 20% recorded once. The V gene's germline CDR1 is MDHEN and CDR2 SYDVKM. The CDR3 totals 15 residues. What was sequenced was blood. The source is a woman between 70 and 85 years old with Graves' ophthalmopathy. The chain uses TRBV28 and TRBJ2-7; 11 bases match TRBD1. The CDR3 DNA reads TGTGCCAGCAGTTTAGGGACAGGGGGTACCTACGAGCAGCACTTC. Amino acids: CASSLGTGGTYEQHF. Supplemented by reference TRBV28 and TRBJ2-7, the full variable domain reads DVKVTQSSRYLVKRTGEKVFLECVQDMDHENMFWYRQDPGLGLRLIYFSYDVKMKEKGDIPEGYSVSREKKERFSLILESASTNQTSMYLCASSLGTGGTYEQHFGPGTRLTVT.